This T cell receptor beta chain was sequenced for a study of blood T cell repertoires in COVID-19 (dated by TCRdb to 2018 to 2021). About the study as a whole: The collaborator samples originated in the United States, Italy and Spain and spanned the acute and convalescent phases of COVID-19. The prospective study material was composed of cDNA or gDNA derived from T cells, B-cell-depleted T cells, or PBMCs. Deeply sampled blood TCRbeta repertoires from subjects exposed to, actively infected with, or recovered from COVID-19 were included in the dataset. The repertoires were released in a freely available public database intended as a resource for research on the immune response to SARS-CoV-2. The samples were drawn from the first 160 participants of the ongoing ImmuneRACE study and from over 950 subjects provided by 6 global collaborators. Nearly every sample came with metadata listing a de-identified subject ID, COVID-19 status, age in years and sex. Where available, HLA class I and class II types were taken from metadata supplied by the sample provider and were not determined by assay-based typing.

A note on this clone: This clone's antigen is unknown. No base qualities exist here, and no much larger clone lies one base off it.

TCRbeta CDR3 regions were amplified from genomic DNA by means of the immunoSEQ Assay, a bias-controlled multiplex PCR. Per the source publication's procedure: The number of nucleated cells in each sample was estimated from the amplification of reference gene primers within the assay. To quantify the absolute abundance of each unique TCRbeta CDR3 rearrangement, sequence reads were collapsed and filtered. For each sample, productive Simpson clonality was calculated as the square root of Simpson's diversity index over productive rearrangements. TCRdb's version of the immuneACCESS table is confined to in-frame rearrangements and falls short of the full clone set. An unresolved V gene accounts for under half of the shortfall where checked; the remainder is of unknown origin. That table gives V, J and clone size, and the DNA gave D and trimming. This sample is represented by about 160,000 clones; around 84% of them were singletons. The ten most abundant clones make up around 5.4% of the sample.

Overall study outcomes, separate from this receptor: The amount of clinical and demographic metadata varied by source and participant and was provided uncurated.

One collaborating source in Seattle enrolled patients while the patients were actively infected and followed the patients over time throughout the course of disease. Whole blood was collected in K2EDTA tubes by collaborating institutions according to the institutions' own protocols. For TCRbeta analysis, collaborator samples were shipped as frozen whole blood, as isolated PBMCs, or as DNA extracted from either sample type. CDR1 and CDR2 (LNHDA, SQIVND) derive from the germline V gene (reference sequence). V gives up 5 bases and J gives up 1 base, and the segment between their germline ends measures 14 bases. The CDR3 contains 15 residues, cysteine and phenylalanine counted. Just CDR3 DNA is preserved here, 45 bases in frame from base 1.

The rearranged chain carries TRBV19 and TRBJ2-5, and TRBD2 may be the D gene, going by 6 matching bases. The sequenced sample was peripheral blood. The receptor's source is a woman aged 50 to 65 with COVID-19, enrolled during active disease. The CDR3 protein sequence reads: CASSGRESLQETQYF. At the DNA level, the sequence is TGTGCCAGTAGTGGCCGGGAGAGTCTCCAAGAGACCCAGTACTTC.